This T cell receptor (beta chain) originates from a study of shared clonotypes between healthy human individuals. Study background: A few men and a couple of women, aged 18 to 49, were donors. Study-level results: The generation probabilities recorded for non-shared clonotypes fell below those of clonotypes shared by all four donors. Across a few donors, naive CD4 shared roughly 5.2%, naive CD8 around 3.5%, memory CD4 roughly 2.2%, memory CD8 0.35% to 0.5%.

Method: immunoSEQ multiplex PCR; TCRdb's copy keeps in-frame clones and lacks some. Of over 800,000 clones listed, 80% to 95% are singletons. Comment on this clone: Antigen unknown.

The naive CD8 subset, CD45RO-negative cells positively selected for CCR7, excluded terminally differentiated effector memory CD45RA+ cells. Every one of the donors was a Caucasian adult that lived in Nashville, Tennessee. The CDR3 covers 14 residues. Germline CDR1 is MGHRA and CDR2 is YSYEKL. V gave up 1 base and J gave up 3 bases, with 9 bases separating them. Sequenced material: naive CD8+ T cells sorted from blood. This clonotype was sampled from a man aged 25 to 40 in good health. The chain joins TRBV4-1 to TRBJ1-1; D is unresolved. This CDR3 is CASSQGKLDTEAFF. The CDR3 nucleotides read TGCGCCAGCAGCCAAGGCAAGTTAGACACTGAAGCTTTCTTT.